This TCR beta chain was observed in a study of cytomegalovirus exposure and HLA in healthy donors. Study observations and caveats: A previous analysis found most TCR beta V segments productive roughly 90% or roughly 30% of the time.

PCR amplification relied on 60 Vbeta primers (plus 13 Jbeta primers). The method was immunoSEQ multiplex PCR; TCRdb's version includes in-frame clones alone and lacks a portion of them. There are 45,000 to 75,000 clones in the sample; about 70% occur only once, and 15% to 20% lies in the top ten. The CDR3 is 14 amino acids. V was cut by 2 bases and J by 7 bases, with 14 bases left in between. CDR1 KGHSH and CDR2 LQKENI come from the germline V gene. This clone was detected only once. Antigen: not known. V gene TRBV18 combines with J gene TRBJ1-1; a possible D gene is TRBD1 (5 bases). The sequenced sample consisted of PBMCs. The sequence came from a woman between 55 and 75 years old in good health and CMV-seropositive. The DNA of the CDR3 is TGTGCCAGCTCACCAATGGAGGGGAAGGGTGAAGCTTTCTTT. Protein: CASSPMEGKGEAFF.